One sample yielded the 30 T cell receptor beta chains listed below, sequenced in a study of blood T cell repertoires in COVID-19. Assay: immunoSEQ multiplex PCR; the TCRdb copy retains only in-frame clones and omits some. The table includes about 130,000 clones, about four fifths detected once. The specimen was peripheral blood. The source is a man in his sixties with acute or convalescent COVID-19.

The chain carries TRBV19 and TRBJ1-2, with D possibly being TRBD1 (6 bases). V was pared by 7 bases and J by 3 bases, with 24 bases between. The CDR3 sequence is 17 residues long. In germline, CDR1 is LNHDA, CDR2 SQIVND (reference sequence). The CDR3 sequence: CASTLSPGRDIYYGYTF. The CDR3 DNA reads as TGTGCCAGTACCCTGTCGCCGGGCAGGGACATTTACTATGGCTACACCTTC.

In this sample, this clone turned up a few times. This chain uses TRBV7-9 with TRBJ2-2; D perhaps matches TRBD1 (5 bases). The CDR3 spans 16 residues. V lost 4 bases and J 4 bases, leaving 16 bases between the germline ends. Germline CDR1 reads SEHNR; CDR2 reads FQNEAQ (reference sequence). CDR3 protein: CASSSAETGVTGELFF. CDR3 sequence (DNA): TGTGCCAGCAGCTCGGCCGAAACAGGAGTCACCGGGGAGCTGTTTTTT.

Regarding this clone: No DNA is shown, since the ends of the CDR3 on it are uncertain; the CDR3 is the one TCRdb lists. This chain's CDR3 is CARSWGVGNEKLFF. The rearrangement uses TRBV7-5 and TRBJ1-4. TRBV7-5 corresponds to a pseudogene. The length of the CDR3 is 14 amino acids, counting both ends.

V is TRBV3-1 (or the pseudogene TRBV3-2) and J is TRBJ2-3; 9 bases map to TRBD2. J lost 6 bases, V lost 2 bases, and 9 bases had no gene match. The CDR3 runs to 16 residues. CDR1 and CDR2 (germline): LGHDT, YNNKEL (reference sequence). The chain's CDR3 is CASSQLGLAGPDTQYF. CDR3 nucleotides: TGTGCCAGCAGCCAATTGGGCCTAGCGGGACCGGATACGCAGTATTTT.

J is TRBJ2-6 and V is TRBV18, with D possibly TRBD1 on 5 matching bases. Germline lookup yields CDR1 KGHSH and CDR2 LQKENI. V lost 0 bases, J lost 0 bases, and 6 bases lay in between. The CDR3 spans 16 residues. CDR3 in DNA: TGTGCCAGCTCACCACCGGGGCTCTCTGGGGCCAACGTCCTGACTTTC. Translating it yields CASSPPGLSGANVLTF.

The chain couples TRBV5-1 to TRBJ1-2; no clear D. The germline gives CDR1 SGHRS, CDR2 YFSETQ. This CDR3 is built from 16 residues. V lost 0 bases to trimming and J lost 4 bases, with 16 bases between them. CDR3 sequence reads: CASSLEASWASYGYTF. The CDR3 DNA follows: TGCGCCAGCAGCTTGGAGGCCAGTTGGGCCTCCTATGGCTACACCTTC. The whole variable domain, filled in from reference TRBV5-1 and TRBJ1-2, reads KAGVTQTPRYLIKTRGQQVTLSCSPISGHRSVSWYQQTPGQGLQFLFEYFSETQRNKGNFPGRFSGRQFSNSRSEMNVSTLELGDSALYLCASSLEASWASYGYTFGSGTRLTVV.

The chain recombines TRBV18 with TRBJ2-7; 13 nucleotides match TRBD2. Losses at the gene ends were 6 bases for V and 1 base for J; bases not matched to a gene: 3. The germline V gene has CDR1 KGHSH and CDR2 LQKENI. The CDR3 spans 15 residues. Here the CDR3 DNA reads TGTGCCAGCTCCCGGGGACTAGCGGGATCCTACGAGCAGTACTTC. Translation: CASSRGLAGSYEQYF.

The gene calls are TRBV19 and TRBJ2-7, with 7 nucleotides matching TRBD1. The V gene's germline CDR1 is LNHDA and CDR2 SQIVND (reference sequence). The CDR3 loop spans 14 amino acids. The V gene end was trimmed by 7 bases and the J gene end by 2 bases; junction bases not matched to a gene: 8. The CDR3 DNA follows: TGTGCCAGTACCCAGCGGCAGGGGGCCTACGAGCAGTACTTC. Protein product: CASTQRQGAYEQYF.

This clone came up once. This chain uses TRBV5-1 with TRBJ2-7; tentatively, D is TRBD2 (5 bases). The CDR3 runs to 15 residues. V gave up 2 bases and J gave up 0 bases, with 12 bases separating them. The germline V gene encodes CDR1 SGHRS and CDR2 YFSETQ. In DNA form, the CDR3 reads TGCGCCAGCAGCTTTTCGGTAGGGAGCTCCTACGAGCAGTACTTC. Its protein product is CASSFSVGSSYEQYF.

This clone was recorded once. The V gene is TRBV10-1, the J gene TRBJ1-2; D gene ambiguous. CDR1 and CDR2 (germline): WNHNN, SYGVQD (reference sequence). The ends were cut back, 6 bases at V and 9 bases at J, with 20 bases in the middle. The CDR3 runs 14 residues. The CDR3 bases are TGCGCCAGCAGGTCGTACACTGCCTGGGCGAGCTACACCTTC. Translation gives CASRSYTAWASYTF.

This sequence joins TRBV3-1 (or the pseudogene TRBV3-2) and TRBJ2-5; 11 bases are shared with TRBD1. The CDR3 has 15 amino acids. The germline V gene has CDR1 LGHDT and CDR2 YNNKEL (reference sequence). After removal of 4 bases from V and 5 bases from J, the junction contained 6 bases not matched to a gene. The CDR3 loop reads CASSRGTGGPETQYF. DNA for the CDR3: TGTGCCAGCAGCCGAGGGACAGGGGGACCGGAGACCCAGTACTTC.

The chain carries TRBV27 and TRBJ1-1; 7 bases line up with TRBD1. This CDR3 has 16 residues. CDR1 is MNHEY, CDR2 SMNVEV, per germline (reference sequence). With V trimmed by 5 bases and J by 4 bases, 13 bases remained unmatched. CDR3 protein: CASSPWTTGERTEAFF. The CDR3 DNA is TGTGCCAGCAGTCCGTGGACCACAGGGGAACGCACTGAAGCTTTCTTT.

The V gene is TRBV11-1, the J gene TRBJ2-7, with 12 bases matching TRBD2. The CDR3 covers 15 residues. The germline CDR1 and CDR2 sequences are SGHAT and FQDESV (reference sequence). Unmatched junction bases numbered 7, after V lost 5 bases and J lost 5 bases. The CDR3 DNA reads TGTGCCAGCAGCCCGCGACTAGCGGGAGTCCACGAGCAGTACTTC. This encodes CASSPRLAGVHEQYF.

The sample holds a few counts of this clone. The chain is built from TRBV5-1 and TRBJ1-4; 9 bases are shared with TRBD1. The germline CDR1 and CDR2 sequences are SGHRS and YFSETQ. The ends lost 4 bases at V and 5 bases at J; junction bases unmatched: 6. This CDR3 region has 15 residues. The CDR3 is CASSITGGPNEKLFF. For the CDR3, the DNA is TGCGCCAGCAGCATAACAGGGGGCCCCAATGAAAAACTGTTTTTT.

V usage is TRBV10-2 and J usage is TRBJ1-1; D not certain. Trimming took off 6 bases at V and 8 bases at J, with 10 bases between the two ends. Germline-derived CDR1 and CDR2 are WSHSY and SAAADI. The length of the CDR3 is 11 residues. The CDR3 DNA follows: TGCGCCAGCAGAGAGAGCCCCGAAGCTTTCTTT. It translates to CASRESPEAFF.

The chain combines TRBV18 with TRBJ1-5, with D maybe TRBD1 (5 bases). The V gene's germline CDR1 is KGHSH and CDR2 LQKENI. This CDR3 is built from 15 residues. V dropped 3 bases and J dropped 3 bases, with 12 bases sitting between them. The CDR3 reads CASSPEQGFNQPQHF. CDR3 coding DNA: TGTGCCAGCTCACCGGAGCAGGGCTTCAATCAGCCCCAGCATTTT.

This sequence joins TRBV18 and TRBJ2-7; maybe TRBD1 (5 bases). The germline V gene has CDR1 KGHSH and CDR2 LQKENI. V was clipped by 1 base and J by 0 bases, with 13 bases between them. The CDR3 sequence is 16 residues long. The CDR3: CASSPQGVLSSYEQYF. The CDR3 nucleotides read TGTGCCAGCTCACCACAAGGGGTGCTGAGCTCCTACGAGCAGTACTTC. The complete variable domain, with remaining parts taken from reference TRBV18 and TRBJ2-7, reads NAGVMQNPRHLVRRRGQEARLRCSPMKGHSHVYWYRQLPEEGLKFMVYLQKENIIDESGMPKERFSAEFPKEGPSILRIQQVVRGDSAAYFCASSPQGVLSSYEQYFGPGTRLTVT.

The chain employs TRBV7-9 and TRBJ2-2; no firm D call. Trimming pared 5 bases from V and 1 base from J, leaving 5 bases between. The germline CDR1 and CDR2 sequences are SEHNR and FQNEAQ (reference sequence). This CDR3 contains 13 residues. The CDR3 protein is CASSTGNTGELFF. The CDR3 nucleotides read TGTGCCAGCAGCACGGGGAACACCGGGGAGCTGTTTTTT.

This clone was counted only a few times. The rearrangement uses TRBV7-9 and TRBJ1-1; no definite D call. The CDR3 totals 13 residues. Germline V gene data show CDR1 as SEHNR and CDR2 as FQNEAQ (reference sequence). Trimming stripped 0 bases from V and 4 bases from J, with 6 bases between. The CDR3 loop is CASSLAEATEAFF. CDR3 bases: TGTGCCAGCAGCTTAGCGGAGGCCACTGAAGCTTTCTTT.

The rearrangement links TRBV5-4 to TRBJ1-4; no clear D. This CDR3 is 14 amino acids long. Germline CDR1 SGHNT, CDR2 YYREEE (reference sequence). Trimming left V 0 bases short and J 4 bases short, with 7 bases between. DNA of the CDR3: TGTGCCAGCAGCTTGGAACGGTATAATGAAAAACTGTTTTTT. This encodes CASSLERYNEKLFF.

This chain links TRBV3-1 (or the pseudogene TRBV3-2) with TRBJ2-7, with 14 bases lining up with TRBD2. Germline values: CDR1 LGHDT, CDR2 YNNKEL (reference sequence). This CDR3 has 15 residues. V lost 2 bases to trimming and J lost 5 bases; unmatched junction nucleotides: 2. The CDR3 nucleotides read TGTGCCAGCAGCCAACCGGGACTAGCGGGAGACGAGCAGTACTTC. Amino acids: CASSQPGLAGDEQYF.

This clone was recorded only once. The V gene is TRBV3-1 (or the pseudogene TRBV3-2), the J gene TRBJ1-2, with a tentative D call TRBD1 (6 bases). V lost 0 bases and J 8 bases, leaving 13 bases between the germline ends. The germline V gene encodes CDR1 LGHDT and CDR2 YNNKEL (reference sequence). CDR3 length: 14 amino acids. As DNA, the CDR3 is TGTGCCAGCAGCCAAGATCTGGGGGCGCGGGGCTACACCTTC. Its translation: CASSQDLGARGYTF.

The chain couples TRBV20-1 to TRBJ2-3; unclear D gene. The ends were cut back, 3 bases at V and 5 bases at J, with 9 bases in the middle. Germline loops: CDR1 DFQATT, CDR2 SNEGSKA (reference sequence). The CDR3 sequence is 12 residues long. The CDR3 sequence: CSASLGVDTQYF. The CDR3 DNA sequence: TGCAGTGCTAGTCTAGGAGTAGATACGCAGTATTTT.

The J gene is TRBJ2-7, the V gene TRBV6-2 or TRBV6-3; 9 positions match TRBD2. Trimming took 0 bases from V and 8 from J; bases not matched to a gene: 5. The CDR3 sequence is 14 residues long. Germline assignment: CDR1 MNHEY and CDR2 SVGEGT. Here the CDR3 reads CASSYSASGIQQYF. In nucleotides, the CDR3 is TGTGCCAGCAGTTACTCCGCTAGCGGGATACAGCAGTACTTC.

The chain has TRBV6-5 and TRBJ2-3; D is ambiguous. The CDR3 extends over 15 amino acids. V shed 5 bases and J shed 1 base, with 13 bases lying between them. Germline V gene sequence: CDR1 MNHEY, CDR2 SVGAGI. CDR3 bases: TGTGCCAGCAGTCCCCCTAGAGGTCGCACAGATACGCAGTATTTT. Its protein product is CASSPPRGRTDTQYF.

As to this clone: At one end, the junction sequence differs from germline, possibly due to a read error. The J gene is TRBJ2-1, the V gene TRBV7-3; perhaps TRBD2 as D (5 bases). CDR3 length equals 15 residues. Germline V gene lookup returns CDR1 SGHTA and CDR2 FQGTGA. In nucleotides, the CDR3 is TGTGCCAGCAGCTTAATCCCTAGCTCCGACAATGAGCAGTTCTTC. Amino acid sequence: CASSLIPSSDNEQFF.

The genes are TRBV5-1 and TRBJ2-7, with D perhaps matching TRBD2 (5 bases). Germline V gene sequence: CDR1 SGHRS, CDR2 YFSETQ. Trimming removed 5 bases at V and 3 bases at J, with 18 bases between. This CDR3 is 15 amino acids long. The CDR3 coding sequence is TGCGCCAGCAGTCGTGTCCCGGACTCTCGCTACGAGCAGTACTTC. Translation gives CASSRVPDSRYEQYF. Variable domain in full (rest from reference TRBV5-1 and TRBJ2-7): KAGVTQTPRYLIKTRGQQVTLSCSPISGHRSVSWYQQTPGQGLQFLFEYFSETQRNKGNFPGRFSGRQFSNSRSEMNVSTLELGDSALYLCASSRVPDSRYEQYFGPGTRLTVT.

V usage is TRBV27 and J usage is TRBJ1-2, with 10 bases aligning to TRBD1. The ends lost 4 bases at V and 4 bases at J; junction bases unmatched: 3. The V gene's germline CDR1 is MNHEY and CDR2 SMNVEV (reference sequence). CDR3 length: 14 amino acids. The CDR3 DNA reads TGTGCCAGCAGTTCCCGGGACAGGGGCTATGGCTACACCTTC. Its translation is CASSSRDRGYGYTF.

The V gene is TRBV5-8, the J gene TRBJ1-6, with 10 bases matching TRBD1. The V gene end was trimmed by 8 bases and the J gene end by 8 bases; junction bases not matched to a gene: 16. The germline CDR1 and CDR2 sequences are SGHTS and YDEGEE. CDR3 length equals 17 residues. This chain's CDR3 is CARGIRQGATDHSPLHF. The DNA of the CDR3 is TGTGCCAGAGGGATCCGACAGGGGGCCACCGATCATTCACCCCTCCACTTT.

This clone was found a few times. The CDR3 region has the DNA TGTGCCAGCAGCTCTCTCCAGCGCTCCTACAATGAGCAGTTCTTC. Its protein product is CASSSLQRSYNEQFF. The chain is built from TRBV11-2 and TRBJ2-1; no clear D. The CDR3 runs 15 residues. V was cut by 4 bases and J by 0 bases, with 10 bases left in between. Germline V gene sequence: CDR1 SGHAT, CDR2 FQNNGV.